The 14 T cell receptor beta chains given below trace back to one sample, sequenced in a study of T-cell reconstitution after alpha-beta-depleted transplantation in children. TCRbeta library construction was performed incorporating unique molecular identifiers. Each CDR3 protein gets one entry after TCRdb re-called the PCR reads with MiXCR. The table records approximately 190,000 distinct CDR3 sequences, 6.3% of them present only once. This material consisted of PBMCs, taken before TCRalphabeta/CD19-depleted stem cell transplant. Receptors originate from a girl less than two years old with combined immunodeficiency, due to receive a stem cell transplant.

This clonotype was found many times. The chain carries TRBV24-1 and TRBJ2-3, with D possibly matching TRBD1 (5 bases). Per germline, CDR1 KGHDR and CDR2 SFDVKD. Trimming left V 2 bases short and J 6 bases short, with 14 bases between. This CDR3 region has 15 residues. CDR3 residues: CATSDWGDSFDTQYF. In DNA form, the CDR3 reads TGTGCCACCAGTGATTGGGGCGACTCATTTGATACGCAGTATTTT.

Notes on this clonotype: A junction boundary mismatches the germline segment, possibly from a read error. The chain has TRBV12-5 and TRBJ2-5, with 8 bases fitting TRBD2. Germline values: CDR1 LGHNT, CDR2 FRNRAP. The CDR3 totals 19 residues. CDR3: CASGLPQREPPGGRDPGHF. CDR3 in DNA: TGTGCTAGTGGTTTGCCGCAGCGGGAGCCCCCGGGAGGGAGAGACCCAGGCCACTTC.

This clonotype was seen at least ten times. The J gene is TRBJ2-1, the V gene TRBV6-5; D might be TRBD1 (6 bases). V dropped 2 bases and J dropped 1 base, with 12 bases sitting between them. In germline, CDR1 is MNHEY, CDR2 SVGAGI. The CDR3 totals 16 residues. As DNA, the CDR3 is TGTGCCAGCAGTTACGGGGCTGGACAGTCCTACAATGAGCAGTTCTTC. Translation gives CASSYGAGQSYNEQFF.

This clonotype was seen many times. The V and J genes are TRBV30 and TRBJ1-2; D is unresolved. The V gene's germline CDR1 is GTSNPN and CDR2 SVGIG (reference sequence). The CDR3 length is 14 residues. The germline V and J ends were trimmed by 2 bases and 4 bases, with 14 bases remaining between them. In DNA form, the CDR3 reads TGTGCCTGGAGTCATCCCGTCCCCGTCTATGGCTACACCTTC. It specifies CAWSHPVPVYGYTF.

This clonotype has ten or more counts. This CDR3 is CASSYSMGPREQYF. The CDR3 region has the DNA TGTGCCAGCAGTTACTCGATGGGCCCTCGCGAGCAGTACTTC. V gene TRBV6-2 or TRBV6-3 combines with J gene TRBJ2-7; D gene ambiguous. Germline assignment: CDR1 MNHEY and CDR2 SVGEGT. The CDR3 sequence is 14 residues long. The germline V and J ends were trimmed by 0 bases and 6 bases, with 12 bases remaining between them.

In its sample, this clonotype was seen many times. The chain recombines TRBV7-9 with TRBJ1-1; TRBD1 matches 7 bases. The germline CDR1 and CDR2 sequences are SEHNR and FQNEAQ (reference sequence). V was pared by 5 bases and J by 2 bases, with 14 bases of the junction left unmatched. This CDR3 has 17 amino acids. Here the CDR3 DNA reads TGTGCCAGCAGCGGGTCGATCCTGACAGGGACAAACACTGAAGCTTTCTTT. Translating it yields CASSGSILTGTNTEAFF.

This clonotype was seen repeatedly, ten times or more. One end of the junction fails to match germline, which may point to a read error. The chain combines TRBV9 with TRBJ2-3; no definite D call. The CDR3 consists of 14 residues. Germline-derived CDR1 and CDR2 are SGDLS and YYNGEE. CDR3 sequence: CASSVEPSTDTQYF. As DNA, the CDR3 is TGTGCCAGCAGCGTAGAACCGAGCACGGATACGCAGTATTTT.

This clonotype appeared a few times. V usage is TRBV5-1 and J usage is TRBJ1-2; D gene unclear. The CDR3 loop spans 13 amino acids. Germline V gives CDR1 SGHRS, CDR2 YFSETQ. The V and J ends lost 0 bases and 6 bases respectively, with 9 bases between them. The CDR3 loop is CASSLGWVDGYTF. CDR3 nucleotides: TGCGCCAGCAGCTTGGGTTGGGTAGATGGCTACACCTTC.

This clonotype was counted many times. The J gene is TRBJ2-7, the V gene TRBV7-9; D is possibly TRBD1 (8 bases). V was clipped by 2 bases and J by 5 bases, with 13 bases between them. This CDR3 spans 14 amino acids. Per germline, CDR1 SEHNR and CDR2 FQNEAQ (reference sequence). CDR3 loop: CASSLSQGGDEQYF. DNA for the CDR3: TGTGCCAGCAGCTTATCACAGGGGGGGGACGAGCAGTACTTC.

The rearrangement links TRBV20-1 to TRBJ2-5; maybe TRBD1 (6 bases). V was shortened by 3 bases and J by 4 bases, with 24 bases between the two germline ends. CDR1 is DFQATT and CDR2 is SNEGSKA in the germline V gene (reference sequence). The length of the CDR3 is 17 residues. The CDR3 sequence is CSARPQGLRPHRETQYF. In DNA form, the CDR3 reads TGCAGTGCTAGGCCGCAGGGGCTTCGACCCCACCGAGAGACCCAGTACTTC.

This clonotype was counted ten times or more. The CDR3 loop reads CASSQRLAGDTGELFF. CDR3 sequence (DNA): TGTGCCAGCAGTCAAAGACTAGCGGGGGACACCGGGGAGCTGTTTTTT. V usage is TRBV12-3 or TRBV12-4 and J usage is TRBJ2-2; 12 bases fit TRBD2. The V gene end was trimmed by 5 bases and the J gene end by 3 bases; junction bases not matched to a gene: 4. This CDR3 has 16 residues.

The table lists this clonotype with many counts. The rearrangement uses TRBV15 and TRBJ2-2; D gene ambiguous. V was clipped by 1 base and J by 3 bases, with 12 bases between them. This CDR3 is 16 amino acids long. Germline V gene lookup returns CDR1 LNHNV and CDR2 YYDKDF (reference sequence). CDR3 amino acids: CATSRVFGLYTGELFF. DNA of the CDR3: TGTGCCACCAGCAGAGTTTTTGGTCTCTACACCGGGGAGCTGTTTTTT. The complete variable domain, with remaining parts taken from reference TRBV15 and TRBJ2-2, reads DAMVIQNPRYQVTQFGKPVTLSCSQTLNHNVMYWYQQKSSQAPKLLFHYYDKDFNNEADTPDNFQSRRPNTSFCFLDIRSPGLGDTAMYLCATSRVFGLYTGELFFGEGSRLTVL.

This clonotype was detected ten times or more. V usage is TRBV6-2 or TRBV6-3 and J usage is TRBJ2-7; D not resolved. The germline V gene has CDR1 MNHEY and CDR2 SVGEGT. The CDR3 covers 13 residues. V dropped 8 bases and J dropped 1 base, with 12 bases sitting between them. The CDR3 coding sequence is TGTGCCAGCCGAAGGTCCTCATCCTACGAGCAGTACTTC. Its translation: CASRRSSSYEQYF.

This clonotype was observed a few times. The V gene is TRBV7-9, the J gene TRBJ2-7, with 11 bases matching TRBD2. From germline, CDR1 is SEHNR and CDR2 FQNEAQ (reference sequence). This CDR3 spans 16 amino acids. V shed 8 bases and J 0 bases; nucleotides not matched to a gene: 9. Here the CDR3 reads CASRGLAGGSSYEQYF. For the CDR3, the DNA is TGTGCCAGCCGAGGGCTAGCGGGGGGAAGCTCCTACGAGCAGTACTTC.